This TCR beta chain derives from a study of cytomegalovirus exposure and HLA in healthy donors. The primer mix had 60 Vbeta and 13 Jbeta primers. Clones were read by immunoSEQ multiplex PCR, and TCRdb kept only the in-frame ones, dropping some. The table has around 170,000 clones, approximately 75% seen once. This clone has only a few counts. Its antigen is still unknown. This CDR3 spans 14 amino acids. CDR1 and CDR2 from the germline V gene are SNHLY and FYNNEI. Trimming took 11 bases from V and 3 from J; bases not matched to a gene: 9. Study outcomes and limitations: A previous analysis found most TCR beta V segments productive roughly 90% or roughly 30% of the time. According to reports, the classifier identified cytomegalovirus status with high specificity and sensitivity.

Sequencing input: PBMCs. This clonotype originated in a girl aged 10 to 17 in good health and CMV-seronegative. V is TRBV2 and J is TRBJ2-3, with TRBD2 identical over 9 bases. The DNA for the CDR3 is TGTGCCGGTACAATAGCGGGGGTTACAGATACGCAGTATTTT. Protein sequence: CAGTIAGVTDTQYF.